This T cell receptor (beta chain) was sequenced in a study of blood T cell repertoires in COVID-19. A few counts support this clone. Generated by immunoSEQ multiplex PCR, the TCRdb table keeps only in-frame clones and is missing some. Of about 260,000 clones listed, around 86% were seen once; the top ten hold about 1.4%. V lost 0 bases, J lost 7 bases, and 12 bases lay in between. This CDR3 contains 14 residues. CDR1 MNHNY and CDR2 SVGAGI come from the germline V gene (reference sequence). The TCR was taken from a woman aged 40 to 55 who had recovered from COVID-19. The sample comprised peripheral blood. This chain connects TRBV6-6 to TRBJ1-2; a weak D match, TRBD1 (6 bases). CDR3 sequence (DNA): TGTGCCAGCAGTTACTCAGGGGCAGGGGTTGGCTACACCTTC. Translated, it gives CASSYSGAGVGYTF.